The source of this TCR beta chain is a study of response to subunit inactivated influenza vaccine. The V and J ends lost 5 bases and 10 bases, in that order; junction bases with no gene match: 14. The CDR3 covers 15 residues. The germline gives CDR1 DFQATT, CDR2 SNEGSKA (reference sequence). In regard to this clonotype: Its target is unknown.

General study findings and limits: Authors proposed each seasonal influenza vaccination draws in few new T cells.

TCRdb reprocessed the RT-PCR reads via MiXCR and lists one record per CDR3 protein. The repertoire holds 750,000 to 850,000 distinct CDR3 sequences, with approximately 17% as singletons. The source material was PBMCs from blood, sampled roughly 5 days after vaccination. The TCR originated in a man in his fifties or sixties who received an inactivated influenza vaccine. The gene calls are TRBV20-1 and TRBJ1-2; 12 bases agree with TRBD1. The CDR3 nucleotides are TGCAGTGCTGTAAGGGAGCCGGGACAGGGGGCAGACTACACCTTC. The encoded protein is CSAVREPGQGADYTF.